The source of this T cell receptor (beta chain) is a study of shared clonotypes between healthy human individuals. Background on the study: The study drew on two women and a few men aged 18 to 49 as donors. Study outcomes and limitations: Generation probability values for non-shared clonotypes were lower than those for clonotypes shared by all four donors.

Splitting of each subset's genomic DNA was done evenly across several immunoSEQ plates. The method was immunoSEQ multiplex PCR; TCRdb's version includes in-frame clones alone and lacks a portion of them. The data contain approximately 530,000 clones, approximately 95% of them singletons. As to this clone: Its antigen remains unknown.

The study drew all its donors from Caucasian adults living in Nashville, Tennessee. Germline CDR1 is KGHSH and CDR2 is LQKENI. V shed 2 bases, J shed 3 bases, and the junction held 4 bases outside the gene matches. This CDR3 is built from 16 residues. Sequencing was carried out using naive CD4+ T cells sorted from blood. The subset is: CD45RA+ positively selected. The clonotype comes from a woman aged 25 to 39 in good health. V usage is TRBV18 and J usage is TRBJ2-3; 11 positions match TRBD1. The CDR3 region is CASSPGTGGLTDTQYF. The CDR3 DNA reads TGTGCCAGCTCACCAGGGACAGGGGGTCTTACAGATACGCAGTATTTT.